There are a few counts of the clone carrying this T cell receptor beta chain. What it binds is not known. The sample originates from a study of T cell repertoires in cytomegalovirus infection. Study details: CMV infection and matching HLA type were both indicated by public TCR beta signatures.

Study results and caveats: There were carriers of CMV plus the relevant HLA, and cumulative public TCR beta family frequency identified them. HLA-C-restricted, CMV-specific TCR beta clonotypes were dominant ex vivo.

TCRdb analysed the reads with MiXCR anew, one entry per CDR3 protein. The sample has approximately 170,000 distinct CDR3 sequences; 15% to 20% are singletons. The CDR3 sequence is 14 residues long. V lost 3 bases and J lost 2; bases outside the gene matches: 4. The germline V gene encodes CDR1 MDHEN and CDR2 SYDVKM. The source is a human donor in good health (CMV status not recorded). Some clones in this sample may be carry-over from other donors' samples. The chain links TRBV28 to TRBJ2-7; 7 nucleotides match TRBD2. The sample consisted of CD8+ T cells from PBMCs. The CDR3 DNA sequence: TGTGCCAGCAGTTTCTCCAGCGGGGCCTACGAGCAGTACTTC. Protein product: CASSFSSGAYEQYF.